Listed here are 25 T cell receptor beta chains from one sample, sequenced in a study of blood T cell repertoires in COVID-19 (dated by TCRdb to the early 2020s). The library was made by the immunoSEQ multiplex PCR assay. The table was pulled from immuneACCESS by TCRdb, which kept in-frame rearrangements only. Such tables lose some clones; where checked, under half of the loss comes from unresolved V genes, and the rest has no known cause. Within this sample are about 74,000 clones, with about 72% of them counted one time only. The top ten hold more than 15% of the sample. Sequencing was done on a sample of peripheral blood. All receptors derive from a man aged 70-80 years with active or convalescent COVID-19.

V usage is TRBV5-1 and J usage is TRBJ1-3; D ambiguous. There are 15 residues in the CDR3. Germline CDR1 SGHRS, CDR2 YFSETQ. V was pared by 1 base and J by 0 bases, with 8 bases between. CDR3 nucleotide sequence: TGCGCCAGCAGCTTGATGAGTGCCTCTGGAAACACCATATATTTT. Translated: CASSLMSASGNTIYF.

The chain links TRBV11-3 to TRBJ1-2; perhaps TRBD1 as D (5 bases). The CDR3 covers 17 residues. CDR1 and CDR2 from the germline V gene are SGHNT and YENEEA. The V end lost 5 bases, the J end lost 0 bases, and 19 bases lay between the germline ends. The CDR3 DNA follows: TGTGCCAGCAGCAGCTTAGATCCCGCCAGGGCTAACTATGGCTACACCTTC. Amino acids: CASSSLDPARANYGYTF.

There are a few counts of this clone. The gene calls are TRBV10-3 and TRBJ1-2, with unresolved D. The CDR3 extends over 14 amino acids. Germline CDR1 and CDR2: ENHRY and SYGVKD. Trimming removed 3 bases at V and 2 bases at J, with 10 bases between. The CDR3: CAISEGRVNYGYTF. The CDR3, as DNA: TGTGCCATCAGTGAAGGGCGGGTGAACTATGGCTACACCTTC.

This clone was counted a few times. The genes are TRBV12-2 and TRBJ1-6; the table gives TRBD1 as D, unverified against the DNA. TRBV12-2 is a pseudogene segment. CDR3 size: 15 residues. CDR3 nucleotides: TGTGCAAAGGGCCAGGGGGCTAAGTATAATTCACCCCTCCACTTT. Translation gives CAKGQGAKYNSPLHF.

J is TRBJ2-1 and V is TRBV4-1; 9 positions match TRBD2. Germline V CDR1 and CDR2: MGHRA, YSYEKL. CDR3 length equals 19 residues. The trim removed 0 bases at V and 1 base at J, leaving 10 bases unmatched. The CDR3 region has the DNA TGCGCCAGCAGCCAAGAGGCTAGCGGGATACGGTCGTCCTACAATGAGCAGTTCTTC. Its translation: CASSQEASGIRSSYNEQFF.

A few counts support this clone. CDR3 sequence reads: CASSPPGTVQETQYF. CDR3 DNA: TGTGCCAGCAGCCCCCCCGGGACAGTCCAAGAGACCCAGTACTTC. The J gene is TRBJ2-5, the V gene TRBV9; the match to TRBD1 covers 7 bases. The CDR3 extends over 15 amino acids. Germline V gene lookup returns CDR1 SGDLS and CDR2 YYNGEE. The V segment lost 4 bases and the J segment 1 base; nucleotides outside the gene matches: 7.

V and J are TRBV7-6 and TRBJ1-4; 10 bases line up with TRBD1. V trimming: 4 bases; J trimming: 7 bases; junction bases outside the gene matches: 6. Germline V gene sequence: CDR1 SGHVS, CDR2 FNYEAQ. This CDR3 comprises 15 residues. In nucleotides, the CDR3 is TGTGCCAGCAGCTCCCGGACAGGGGGGGCTGAAAAACTGTTTTTT. It specifies CASSSRTGGAEKLFF.

CDR3 sequence (DNA): TGCAGCGGAACAGGTAGTTCGGAGACCCAGTACTTC. Protein product: CSGTGSSETQYF. The V and J genes are TRBV29-1 and TRBJ2-5; a weak D match, TRBD1 (5 bases). The CDR3 is made up of 12 amino acids. CDR1 and CDR2 from the germline V gene are SQVTM and ANQGSEA. Trimming pared 7 bases from V and 5 bases from J, leaving 14 bases between.

This rearrangement joins TRBV19 to TRBJ1-5; D remains ambiguous. Germline CDR1 reads LNHDA; CDR2 reads SQIVND (reference sequence). CDR3 length: 13 residues. V was cut by 7 bases and J by 7 bases, with 14 bases left in between. The CDR3 bases are TGTGCCAGTACCCCGCAGACTTCACAGCCCCAGCATTTT. Translated, it gives CASTPQTSQPQHF. Full variable domain (outside the CDR3, taken from reference TRBV19 and TRBJ1-5): DGGITQSPKYLFRKEGQNVTLSCEQNLNHDAMYWYRQDPGQGLRLIYYSQIVNDFQKGDIAEGYSVSREKKESFPLTVTSAQKNPTAFYLCASTPQTSQPQHFGDGTRLSIL.

The chain joins TRBV11-2 to TRBJ1-4, with no clear D. Trimming took 3 bases from V and 10 from J, leaving 15 bases between them. This CDR3 is 14 amino acids long. Germline-derived CDR1 and CDR2 are SGHAT and FQNNGV. The CDR3 region is CASSFSGDPGKLFF. The CDR3 bases are TGTGCCAGCAGCTTCAGCGGAGACCCCGGAAAACTGTTTTTT.

V usage is TRBV24-1 and J usage is TRBJ2-2, with 7 nucleotides matching TRBD1. The ends lost 4 bases at V and 5 bases at J; junction bases unmatched: 6. CDR1 KGHDR and CDR2 SFDVKD come from the germline V gene. This CDR3 region has 15 residues. The CDR3 DNA is TGTGCCACCAGTGAGTTGGGACAGAAGACCGGGGAGCTGTTTTTT. Protein sequence: CATSELGQKTGELFF.

The V gene is TRBV7-9, the J gene TRBJ1-6; TRBD1 agrees at 7 bases. CDR1 is SEHNR and CDR2 is FQNEAQ in the germline V gene (reference sequence). This CDR3 spans 14 amino acids. V dropped 4 bases and J dropped 3; count of bases not matched to a gene: 0. Here the CDR3 reads CASSWDSYNSPLHF. Written as DNA, the CDR3 is TGTGCCAGCAGCTGGGACAGCTATAATTCACCCCTCCACTTT. Filled out from reference TRBV7-9 and TRBJ1-6, the complete variable domain reads DTGVSQNPRHKITKRGQNVTFRCDPISEHNRLYWYRQTLGQGPEFLTYFQNEAQLEKSRLLSDRFSAERPKGSFSTLEIQRTEQGDSAMYLCASSWDSYNSPLHFGNGTRLTVT.

This sequence joins TRBV5-4 and TRBJ2-7, with TRBD2 identical over 7 bases. CDR1 and CDR2 from the germline V gene are SGHNT and YYREEE (reference sequence). The CDR3 extends over 13 amino acids. V shed 4 bases, J shed 3 bases, and the junction held 4 bases outside the gene matches. The CDR3 DNA reads as TGTGCCAGCAGCGGGGGACTAAACTACGAGCAGTACTTC. Protein: CASSGGLNYEQYF.

V is TRBV7-6 and J is TRBJ2-6; 8 nucleotides align to TRBD1. The trim removed 5 bases at V and 0 bases at J, leaving 6 bases unmatched. Germline loops: CDR1 SGHVS, CDR2 FNYEAQ. The CDR3 is 17 amino acids. DNA for the CDR3: TGTGCCAGCAGCCCGGGACAGGACAGCTCTGGGGCCAACGTCCTGACTTTC. Amino acid sequence: CASSPGQDSSGANVLTF.

The rearrangement uses TRBV5-1 and TRBJ2-7, with a weak D call TRBD1 (5 bases). CDR3 length equals 14 residues. Germline loops: CDR1 SGHRS, CDR2 YFSETQ. Deletions cut 2 bases from V and 4 bases from J, with 13 bases between. Written as DNA, the CDR3 is TGCGCCAGCAGCTTAAGGGGATTCGGGTACGAGCAGTACTTC. It encodes CASSLRGFGYEQYF.

This clone came up a few times. The rearrangement uses TRBV25-1 and TRBJ1-6; TRBD1 might be the D (5 bases). From germline, CDR1 is MGHDK and CDR2 SYGVNS. This CDR3 has 16 amino acids. The V end lost 4 bases, the J end lost 4 bases, and 14 bases lay between the germline ends. As DNA, the CDR3 is TGTGCCAGCAGTGGGGGCAGCCACTTTTATAATTCACCCCTCCACTTT. Translating it yields CASSGGSHFYNSPLHF. The full variable domain, rest sourced from reference TRBV25-1 and TRBJ1-6, is EADIYQTPRYLVIGTGKKITLECSQTMGHDKMYWYQQDPGMELHLIHYSYGVNSTEKGDLSSESTVSRIRTEHFPLTLESARPSHTSQYLCASSGGSHFYNSPLHFGNGTRLTVT.

This chain joins TRBV6-5 and TRBJ2-1; D is undetermined. The V and J ends lost 8 bases and 6 bases respectively, with 14 bases between them. CDR1 is MNHEY and CDR2 is SVGAGI in the germline V gene. The CDR3 sequence is 13 residues long. CDR3 sequence (DNA): TGTGCCAGCTGCCACCAACCAGGCAATGAGCAGTTCTTC. Amino acid sequence: CASCHQPGNEQFF.

The gene calls are TRBV5-4 and TRBJ1-3; no definite D call. The CDR3 loop spans 16 amino acids. V shed 2 bases and J shed 4 bases, with 16 bases lying between them. From germline, CDR1 is SGHNT and CDR2 YYREEE (reference sequence). In DNA form, the CDR3 reads TGTGCCAGCAGCTTTCGGGGTAGTCGATCAGGAAACACCATATATTTT. It is translated as CASSFRGSRSGNTIYF.

The J gene is TRBJ2-5, the V gene TRBV12-5, with 7 bases fitting TRBD2. The CDR3 consists of 12 residues. Trimming took 1 base from V and 7 from J; bases not matched to a gene: 0. Germline V lookup: CDR1 LGHNT, CDR2 FRNRAP. CDR3 DNA: TGTGCTAGTGGTTTGGGGGAGGGGACCCAGTACTTC. Protein: CASGLGEGTQYF.

V is TRBV11-2 and J is TRBJ1-6; no firm D call. Germline V gene data show CDR1 as SGHAT and CDR2 as FQNNGV. The V end was cut by 5 bases, the J end by 1 base, with 9 bases between. The CDR3 is 15 residues long. The CDR3 loop reads CASSPGRSYNSPLHF. The CDR3, as DNA: TGTGCCAGCAGCCCCGGTAGATCCTATAATTCACCCCTCCACTTT.

The chain employs TRBV10-3 and TRBJ1-5; D gene uncertain. The V and J ends lost 0 bases and 5 bases respectively, with 8 bases between them. The CDR3 sequence is 14 residues long. The V gene's germline CDR1 is ENHRY and CDR2 SYGVKD. CDR3 nucleotides: TGTGCCATCAGTGAGTCGAACACCTATCAGCCCCAGCATTTT. Its protein is CAISESNTYQPQHF.

V gene TRBV28 combines with J gene TRBJ1-4, with a possible D match to TRBD1 (5 bases). Germline V gene lookup returns CDR1 MDHEN and CDR2 SYDVKM. This CDR3 is 17 amino acids long. V lost 7 bases, J lost 4 bases, and 22 bases lay in between. The CDR3 DNA reads as TGTGCCAGCATCCCTGCGGGGGGTCGCGTAGGTAATGAAAAACTGTTTTTT. Translating gives CASIPAGGRVGNEKLFF.

V and J are TRBV2 and TRBJ1-5; 9 bases are shared with TRBD1. This CDR3 spans 15 amino acids. With 8 bases clipped from V and 7 bases from J, the junction kept 12 bases outside the gene matches. Germline loops: CDR1 SNHLY, CDR2 FYNNEI. CDR3 sequence (DNA): TGTGCCAGCGATCGGATCGGGACAGGGATACAGCCCCAGCATTTT. It translates to CASDRIGTGIQPQHF. Full variable domain (rest looked up from reference TRBV2 and TRBJ1-5): EPEVTQTPSHQVTQMGQEVILRCVPISNHLYFYWYRQILGQKVEFLVSFYNNEISEKSEIFDDQFSVERPDGSNFTLKIRSTKLEDSAMYFCASDRIGTGIQPQHFGDGTRLSIL.

V gene TRBV4-1 combines with J gene TRBJ2-7; 10 nucleotides match TRBD1. CDR3 length: 17 residues. Trimming at V came to 4 bases and at J to 4 bases, leaving 13 bases not matched to a gene. In germline, CDR1 is MGHRA, CDR2 YSYEKL. In DNA form, the CDR3 reads TGCGCCAGCAGCCGGACAACCGGGACAGGGGATTCATACGAGCAGTACTTC. Protein product: CASSRTTGTGDSYEQYF.

The chain has TRBV7-9 and TRBJ1-1, with D possibly matching TRBD1 (6 bases). There are 15 residues in the CDR3. The germline CDR1 and CDR2 sequences are SEHNR and FQNEAQ (reference sequence). Trimming stripped 2 bases from V and 5 bases from J, with 15 bases between. CDR3 DNA sequence: TGTGCCAGCAGCTTACAAAACAGGGAGGGAACTGAAGCTTTCTTT. This codes for CASSLQNREGTEAFF.